These 24 T cell receptor beta chains came from one sample sequenced in a study of T-cell reconstitution after alpha-beta-depleted transplantation in children. The TCRbeta library incorporated unique molecular identifiers. TCRdb reanalysed the PCR reads using MiXCR and keeps one entry per CDR3 protein. The profile shows some 200,000 distinct CDR3 sequences, roughly 6.3% of them singletons. The source was PBMCs, collected before TCRalphabeta/CD19-depleted stem cell transplant. Source of these receptors: a girl younger than two with combined immunodeficiency, due to receive a stem cell transplant.

At least ten counts were recorded for this clonotype. The chain links TRBV20-1 to TRBJ2-1; D possibly corresponds to TRBD2 (5 bases). Germline lookup yields CDR1 DFQATT and CDR2 SNEGSKA (reference sequence). V lost 3 bases and J lost 4, with 22 bases in between. The CDR3 runs to 17 residues. CDR3 region: CSASPWVISGPYNEQFF. The DNA for the CDR3 is TGCAGTGCTAGCCCCTGGGTTATAAGCGGACCTTACAATGAGCAGTTCTTC.

At least ten counts were recorded for this clonotype. The chain employs TRBV6-2 or TRBV6-3 and TRBJ2-2; no reliable D call. Trimming removed 2 bases from V and 6 bases from J, with 7 bases in between. Germline V CDR1 and CDR2: MNHEY, SVGEGT. The CDR3 runs to 13 residues. The CDR3 spells CASSYRAAGELFF. CDR3 bases: TGTGCCAGCAGTTACCGGGCTGCCGGGGAGCTGTTTTTT.

This clonotype was detected ten times or more. In DNA form, the CDR3 reads TGTGCCACCAGTGATCCGGGGACGCCAGGGGATACGCAGTATTTT. This codes for CATSDPGTPGDTQYF. The V gene is TRBV24-1, the J gene TRBJ2-3; the D call may be TRBD1 or TRBD2 (5 bases each). V lost 3 bases, J lost 6 bases, and 15 bases lay in between. The CDR3 is made up of 15 amino acids. Germline CDR1 reads KGHDR; CDR2 reads SFDVKD.

This clonotype was seen repeatedly, ten times or more. This chain joins TRBV6-5 and TRBJ2-3, with D perhaps matching TRBD1 or TRBD2 (6 bases each). The length of the CDR3 is 16 residues. Germline V gives CDR1 MNHEY, CDR2 SVGAGI. V was cut by 0 bases and J by 2 bases, with 12 bases left in between. The CDR3: CASSYSGGFSTDTQYF. CDR3 nucleotide sequence: TGTGCCAGCAGTTACTCAGGGGGGTTTTCCACAGATACGCAGTATTTT.

Only a few counts were recorded for this clonotype. The chain employs TRBV12-3 or TRBV12-4 and TRBJ2-3; no reliable D call. CDR3 length: 13 amino acids. Trimming stripped 5 bases from V and 6 bases from J, with 12 bases between. CDR3 nucleotide sequence: TGTGCCAGCAGTGTCTCGGCCGGGGATACGCAGTATTTT. It encodes CASSVSAGDTQYF.

The chain couples TRBV27 to TRBJ2-1; 8 bases are a match to TRBD2. The CDR3 spans 17 residues. The V segment lost 0 bases and the J segment 4 bases; nucleotides outside the gene matches: 8. Germline V gene lookup returns CDR1 MNHEY and CDR2 SMNVEV (reference sequence). The CDR3 DNA is TGTGCCAGCAGTTTATCGCGGGGGGCGGGTTTGTACAATGAGCAGTTCTTC. It encodes CASSLSRGAGLYNEQFF.

This clonotype was seen ten or more times. The genes are TRBV10-3 and TRBJ2-6; no firm D call. The CDR3 is 15 residues long. Germline V gene sequence: CDR1 ENHRY, CDR2 SYGVKD. Trimming pared 4 bases from V and 1 base from J, leaving 8 bases between. As DNA, the CDR3 is TGTGCCATCAGTGCTTTTGCGTCTGGGGCCAACGTCCTGACTTTC. It translates to CAISAFASGANVLTF.

This clonotype was seen repeatedly, ten times or more. The gene calls are TRBV6-5 and TRBJ1-1; maybe TRBD1 (6 bases). CDR1 and CDR2 (germline): MNHEY, SVGAGI. This CDR3 region has 13 residues. CDR3 residues: CVVGTHQNTEAFF. The CDR3 DNA reads TGTGTGGTCGGGACACACCAGAACACTGAAGCTTTCTTT.

This clonotype has at least ten counts. The chain links TRBV24-1 to TRBJ2-2; D may match TRBD1 or TRBD2 (5 bases each). The CDR3 contains 15 residues. The germline V and J ends were trimmed by 0 bases and 5 bases, with 9 bases remaining between them. Per germline, CDR1 KGHDR and CDR2 SFDVKD. This CDR3 is CATSDLGGRTGELFF. The CDR3 region has the DNA TGTGCCACCAGTGATTTGGGGGGTCGAACCGGGGAGCTGTTTTTT.

The chain combines TRBV29-1 with TRBJ2-4, with TRBD2 matching over 14 bases. This CDR3 comprises 17 residues. Germline lookup yields CDR1 SQVTM and CDR2 ANQGSEA. Germline trimming cut 0 bases from V and 8 bases from J; bases unmatched to any gene: 9. The chain's CDR3 is CSVEDGGLAGVMDIQYF. The DNA for the CDR3 is TGCAGCGTTGAAGATGGGGGACTAGCGGGAGTGATGGACATTCAGTACTTC.

This clonotype was seen ten or more times. This chain connects TRBV29-1 to TRBJ2-2, with a possible D match to TRBD2 (6 bases). Trimming pared 2 bases from V and 6 bases from J, leaving 7 bases between. Germline V gene data show CDR1 as SQVTM and CDR2 as ANQGSEA. The CDR3 loop spans 12 amino acids. The DNA of the CDR3 is TGCAGCGTTGAATCGGGGGCCGGGGAGCTGTTTTTT. Translated: CSVESGAGELFF.

Many counts were recorded for this clonotype. This sequence joins TRBV4-3 and TRBJ2-3; weak D call: TRBD2 (6 bases). Germline loops: CDR1 LGHNA, CDR2 YSLEER. V was pared by 0 bases and J by 4 bases, with 14 bases between. The CDR3 runs 16 residues. The DNA of the CDR3 is TGCGCCAGCAGCCAAGACCGGGACTCATTCTCAGATACGCAGTATTTT. This sequence encodes CASSQDRDSFSDTQYF.

This clonotype came up many times. V is TRBV4-3 and J is TRBJ2-5; D is unresolved. This CDR3 has 16 amino acids. Trimming pared 1 base from V and 3 bases from J, leaving 15 bases between. The germline V gene encodes CDR1 LGHNA and CDR2 YSLEER. CDR3 protein: CASSQAARQVEETQYF. CDR3 coding DNA: TGCGCCAGCAGCCAAGCGGCAAGGCAGGTGGAAGAGACCCAGTACTTC.

In this sample, this clonotype turned up many times. V gene TRBV7-9 combines with J gene TRBJ2-7, with 7 bases matching TRBD2. There are 14 residues in the CDR3. The germline V gene encodes CDR1 SEHNR and CDR2 FQNEAQ (reference sequence). V was pared by 6 bases and J by 0 bases, with 5 bases of the junction left unmatched. The CDR3 loop is CASRPGLTSYEQYF. The CDR3 DNA is TGTGCCAGCAGGCCGGGACTAACCTCCTACGAGCAGTACTTC.

V gene TRBV12-3 or TRBV12-4 combines with J gene TRBJ2-7; 7 bases are shared with TRBD2. The length of the CDR3 is 15 residues. V lost 7 bases to trimming and J lost 2 bases; unmatched junction nucleotides: 11. Here the CDR3 reads CASTLSGEGTYEQYF. Here the CDR3 DNA reads TGTGCCAGCACCCTTTCGGGGGAGGGCACCTACGAGCAGTACTTC.

This clonotype was counted many times. The chain uses TRBV19 and TRBJ1-2; the D gene is possibly TRBD1 (5 bases). The germline CDR1 and CDR2 sequences are LNHDA and SQIVND (reference sequence). The CDR3 length is 14 residues. V was pared by 6 bases and J by 0 bases, with 11 bases between. The CDR3 region has the DNA TGTGCCAGTAGACCGACAGCAGCTAACTATGGCTACACCTTC. This translates into CASRPTAANYGYTF. The full variable domain, with the rest looked up from reference TRBV19 and TRBJ1-2, is DGGITQSPKYLFRKEGQNVTLSCEQNLNHDAMYWYRQDPGQGLRLIYYSQIVNDFQKGDIAEGYSVSREKKESFPLTVTSAQKNPTAFYLCASRPTAANYGYTFGSGTRLTVV.

This clonotype showed up many times. The chain is built from TRBV4-3 and TRBJ2-3, with D maybe TRBD2 (5 bases). The germline CDR1 and CDR2 sequences are LGHNA and YSLEER. V lost 5 bases and J 2 bases, leaving 14 bases between the germline ends. The CDR3 runs to 15 residues. The CDR3 DNA sequence: TGCGCCAGCAGCGAGCGGACTTCACCCACAGATACGCAGTATTTT. It yields the protein CASSERTSPTDTQYF.

This clonotype showed up many times. The chain has TRBV12-3 or TRBV12-4 and TRBJ2-1; 7 bases match TRBD1. This CDR3 spans 14 amino acids. V was clipped by 5 bases and J by 6 bases; unmatched bases: 7. The CDR3: CASSIDRAGNEQFF. DNA for the CDR3: TGTGCCAGCAGTATCGACAGGGCTGGCAATGAGCAGTTCTTC.

At least ten counts were recorded for this clonotype. The CDR3 nucleotides read TGTGCCAGCAGGCCGACAGCCCAAGAGACCCAGTACTTC. This codes for CASRPTAQETQYF. The chain links TRBV21-1 to TRBJ2-5; the listed D gene, TRBD1, was not tested against the DNA. TRBV21-1 is described as a pseudogene. CDR3 length: 13 amino acids.

This clonotype was counted ten times or more. The chain combines TRBV28 with TRBJ1-1, with 9 bases that match TRBD1. V shed 4 bases, J shed 7 bases, and the junction held 10 bases outside the gene matches. There are 15 residues in the CDR3. Germline V gene data show CDR1 as MDHEN and CDR2 as SYDVKM. The CDR3 DNA follows: TGTGCCAGCAGTTCCACCGGGACAGGGCTTGGTGAAGCTTTCTTT. Translation: CASSSTGTGLGEAFF. Using reference TRBV28 and TRBJ1-1 for the parts outside the CDR3, the full variable domain is DVKVTQSSRYLVKRTGEKVFLECVQDMDHENMFWYRQDPGLGLRLIYFSYDVKMKEKGDIPEGYSVSREKKERFSLILESASTNQTSMYLCASSSTGTGLGEAFFGQGTRLTVV.

This clonotype was counted at least ten times. The chain is built from TRBV28 and TRBJ1-1; tentative D call: TRBD1 (5 bases). Trimming left V 6 bases short and J 6 bases short, with 23 bases between. Germline CDR1 MDHEN, CDR2 SYDVKM. The CDR3 runs 16 residues. CDR3 coding DNA: TGTGCCAGCAGCCCCACCCGACACAGGCTAACCTCTGAAGCTTTCTTT. Protein sequence: CASSPTRHRLTSEAFF. Variable domain in full (rest from reference TRBV28 and TRBJ1-1): DVKVTQSSRYLVKRTGEKVFLECVQDMDHENMFWYRQDPGLGLRLIYFSYDVKMKEKGDIPEGYSVSREKKERFSLILESASTNQTSMYLCASSPTRHRLTSEAFFGQGTRLTVV.

This clonotype was found many times. This chain connects TRBV20-1 to TRBJ2-7, with D perhaps being TRBD1 or TRBD2 (5 bases each). Trimming shortened V by 0 bases and J by 2 bases, and 14 bases separated the two germline ends. Per the germline V gene, CDR1 is DFQATT and CDR2 is SNEGSKA (reference sequence). The length of the CDR3 is 15 residues. DNA of the CDR3: TGCAGTGCTAGAGATGAGGGACCTGGGACCTACGAGCAGTACTTC. Its protein product is CSARDEGPGTYEQYF.

The V gene is TRBV29-1, the J gene TRBJ1-2, with D hard to call. Germline lookup yields CDR1 SQVTM and CDR2 ANQGSEA. Trimming took off 2 bases at V and 5 bases at J, with 6 bases between the two ends. This CDR3 is 11 amino acids long. The CDR3, as DNA: TGCAGCGTTGAATCGGAATATGGCTACACCTTC. As protein: CSVESEYGYTF.

For this clonotype: This may arise from a read error, as a much more abundant clone is one base away. This sequence joins TRBV10-3 and TRBJ2-7, with TRBD1 as a possible D gene (6 bases). Germline CDR1 is ENHRY and CDR2 is SYGVKD. This CDR3 has 16 residues. DNA for the CDR3: TGTGTCATCAGTGAGTCTTGGGGGCTCCCTTCCTACGAGCAGTACTTC. It translates to CVISESWGLPSYEQYF.